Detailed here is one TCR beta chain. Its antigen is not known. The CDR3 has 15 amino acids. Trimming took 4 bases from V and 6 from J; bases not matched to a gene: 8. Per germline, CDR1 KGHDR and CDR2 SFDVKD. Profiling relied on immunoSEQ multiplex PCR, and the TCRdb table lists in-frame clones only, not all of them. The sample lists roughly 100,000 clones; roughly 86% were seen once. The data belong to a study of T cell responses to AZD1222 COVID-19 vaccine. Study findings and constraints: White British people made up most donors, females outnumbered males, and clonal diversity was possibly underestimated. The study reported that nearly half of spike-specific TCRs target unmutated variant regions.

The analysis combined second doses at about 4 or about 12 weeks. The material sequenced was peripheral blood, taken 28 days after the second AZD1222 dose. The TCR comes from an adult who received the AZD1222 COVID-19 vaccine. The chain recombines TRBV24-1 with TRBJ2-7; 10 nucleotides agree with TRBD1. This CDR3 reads CATSDTGTGDIEQYF. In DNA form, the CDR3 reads TGTGCCACCAGTGACACCGGGACAGGGGATATCGAGCAGTACTTC.